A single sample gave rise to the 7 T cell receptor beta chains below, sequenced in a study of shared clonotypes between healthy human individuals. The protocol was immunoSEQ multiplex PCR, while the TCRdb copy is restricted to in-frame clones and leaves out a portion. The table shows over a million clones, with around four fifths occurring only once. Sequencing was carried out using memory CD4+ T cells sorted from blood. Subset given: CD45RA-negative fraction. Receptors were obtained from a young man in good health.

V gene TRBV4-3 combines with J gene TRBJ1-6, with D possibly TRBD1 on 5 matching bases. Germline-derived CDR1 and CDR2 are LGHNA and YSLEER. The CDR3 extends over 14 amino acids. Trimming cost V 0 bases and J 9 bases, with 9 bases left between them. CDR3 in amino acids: CASSQDRVVSPLHF. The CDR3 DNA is TGCGCCAGCAGCCAAGACAGGGTTGTTTCACCCCTCCACTTT.

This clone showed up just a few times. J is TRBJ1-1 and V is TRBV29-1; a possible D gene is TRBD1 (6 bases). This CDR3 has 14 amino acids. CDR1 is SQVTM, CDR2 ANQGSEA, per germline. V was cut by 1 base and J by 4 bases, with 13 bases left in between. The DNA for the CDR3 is TGCAGCGTTGAAGGCCCGCCCAGGGGCACTGAAGCTTTCTTT. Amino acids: CSVEGPPRGTEAFF. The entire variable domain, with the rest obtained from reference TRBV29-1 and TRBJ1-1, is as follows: SAVISQKPSRDICQRGTSLTIQCQVDSQVTMMFWYRQQPGQSLTLIATANQGSEATYESGFVIDKFPISRPNLTFSTLTVSNMSPEDSSIYLCSVEGPPRGTEAFFGQGTRLTVV.

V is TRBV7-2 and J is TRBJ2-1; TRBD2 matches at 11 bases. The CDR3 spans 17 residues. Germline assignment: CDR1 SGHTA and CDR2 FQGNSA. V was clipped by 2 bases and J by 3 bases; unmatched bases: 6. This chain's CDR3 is CASSLLAGGGIYNEQFF. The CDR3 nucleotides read TGTGCCAGCAGCTTACTAGCGGGAGGCGGGATCTACAATGAGCAGTTCTTC.

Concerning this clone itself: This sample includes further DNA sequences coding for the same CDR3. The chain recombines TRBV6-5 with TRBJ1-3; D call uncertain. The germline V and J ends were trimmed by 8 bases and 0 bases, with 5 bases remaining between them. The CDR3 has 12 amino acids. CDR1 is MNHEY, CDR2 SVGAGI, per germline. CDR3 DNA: TGTGCCAGCCGGGGCTCTGGAAACACCATATATTTT. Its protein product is CASRGSGNTIYF.

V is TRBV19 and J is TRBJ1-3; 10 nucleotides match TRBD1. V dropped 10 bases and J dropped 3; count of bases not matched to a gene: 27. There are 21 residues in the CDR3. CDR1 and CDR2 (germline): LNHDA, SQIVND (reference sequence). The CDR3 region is CATPPGLGRTGGDFFGNTIYF. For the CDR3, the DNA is TGTGCCACCCCCCCCGGATTGGGTCGGACAGGGGGGGATTTCTTTGGAAACACCATATATTTT.

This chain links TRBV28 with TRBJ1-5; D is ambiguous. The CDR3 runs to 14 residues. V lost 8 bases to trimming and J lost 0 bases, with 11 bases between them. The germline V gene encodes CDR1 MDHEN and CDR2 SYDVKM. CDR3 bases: TGTGCCAGCGGTGGTGGTCTTAGCAATCAGCCCCAGCATTTT. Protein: CASGGGLSNQPQHF.

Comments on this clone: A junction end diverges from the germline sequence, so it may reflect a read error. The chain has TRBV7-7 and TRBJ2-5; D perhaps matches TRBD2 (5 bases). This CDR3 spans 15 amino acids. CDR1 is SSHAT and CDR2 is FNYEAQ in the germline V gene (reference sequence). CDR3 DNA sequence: TGTGCTAGCAGCTTAATGGGCAGCGGTCAGGAGACCCAGTACTTC. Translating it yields CASSLMGSGQETQYF.